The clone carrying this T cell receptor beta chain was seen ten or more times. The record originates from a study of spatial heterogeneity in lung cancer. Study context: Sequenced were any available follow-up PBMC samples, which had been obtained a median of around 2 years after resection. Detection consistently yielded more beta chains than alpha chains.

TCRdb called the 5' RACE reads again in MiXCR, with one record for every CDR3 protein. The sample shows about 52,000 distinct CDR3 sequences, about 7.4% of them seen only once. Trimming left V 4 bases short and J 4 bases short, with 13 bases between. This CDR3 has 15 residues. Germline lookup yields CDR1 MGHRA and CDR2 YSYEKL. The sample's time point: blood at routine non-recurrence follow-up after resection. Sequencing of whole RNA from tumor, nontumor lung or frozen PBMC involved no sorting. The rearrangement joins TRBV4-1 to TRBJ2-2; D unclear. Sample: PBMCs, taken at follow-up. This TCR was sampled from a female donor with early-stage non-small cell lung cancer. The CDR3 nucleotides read TGCGCCAGCAGCCCCGACCCCCGAGGCACCGGGGAGCTGTTTTTT. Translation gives CASSPDPRGTGELFF.